The entry below gives a single TCR beta chain sequence along with its context. Its specificity is unknown. The data are from a study of shared clonotypes between healthy human individuals. Assay used: immunoSEQ multiplex PCR; TCRdb lists only in-frame clones, some missing. The sample includes about 2 million clones, 85% to 95% of them seen just once. General study results and limits: Some naive CD4 clonotypes, roughly 5%, turned up in common across several donors.

This sequence was found in a man younger than 35 in good health. The specimen was naive CD4+ T cells sorted from blood. As for subset: CD45RA+ positively selected.

CDR3 bases: TGTGCCAGCTCACTAGCGGGAGGGGGTACGTACAATGAGCAGTTCTTC. Translating gives CASSLAGGGTYNEQFF. This chain links TRBV18 with TRBJ2-1; 11 nucleotides align to TRBD2. V lost 4 bases and J lost 4; bases outside the gene matches: 6. Germline assignment: CDR1 KGHSH and CDR2 LQKENI. This CDR3 comprises 16 residues. Using reference TRBV18 and TRBJ2-1 for the parts outside the CDR3, the full variable domain is NAGVMQNPRHLVRRRGQEARLRCSPMKGHSHVYWYRQLPEEGLKFMVYLQKENIIDESGMPKERFSAEFPKEGPSILRIQQVVRGDSAAYFCASSLAGGGTYNEQFFGPGTRLTVL.